This is a list of T cell receptor beta chains from one sample in a study of PD-L1 blockade in urothelial cancer. The table came from immunoSEQ multiplex PCR; TCRdb's copy has only in-frame clones and leaves some out. The repertoire holds tens of thousands of clones, with around four fifths as singletons. The sequencing here drew on PBMCs, taken around atezolizumab (anti-PD-L1) treatment. Source of these receptors: a man aged 50-60 years with urothelial cancer. CDR3s include the opening cysteine and the closing phenylalanine or tryptophan. A D gene is named only where the DNA matches it firmly. Where a row states a size, it is once, few, many or the class of an expanded clone; other rows omit it.

D: TRBD1
V: TRBV27
size: few
J: TRBJ2-5
DNA: TGTGCCAGCAGTTCCGTACAGGGGCGAGAGACCCAGTACTTC
CDR3: CASSSVQGRETQYF

D: -
V: TRBV11-1
size: -
J: TRBJ1-3
DNA: TGTGCCAGCAGCACGAGAGGGACTGGAAACACCATATATTTT
CDR3: CASSTRGTGNTIYF

D: -
V: TRBV4-3
size: -
J: TRBJ1-5
DNA: TGCGCCAGCAGCCAAGGACGCGACCGGGGTCAGCCCCAGCATTTT
CDR3: CASSQGRDRGQPQHF

D: TRBD1
V: TRBV2
size: -
J: TRBJ2-7
DNA: TGTGCCAGCAGCCGAGGACAGGGCTACGAGCAGTACTTC
CDR3: CASSRGQGYEQYF

D: TRBD2
V: TRBV11-3
size: -
J: TRBJ2-1
DNA: TGTGCCAGCAGCGCAGGACTAGCGGGGGGGCCGGATGAGCAGTTCTTC
CDR3: CASSAGLAGGPDEQFF

D: TRBD1
V: TRBV29-1
size: once
J: TRBJ1-4
DNA: TGCAGCGTACGACAGGGGGCATCAACTAATGAAAAACTGTTTTTT
CDR3: CSVRQGASTNEKLFF

D: -
V: TRBV19
size: -
J: TRBJ1-1
DNA: TGTGCCAGTAGTATAAACAGGGCCAACACTGAAGCTTTCTTT
CDR3: CASSINRANTEAFF

D: TRBD1
V: TRBV9
size: -
J: TRBJ2-7
DNA: TGTGCCAGCGGACAGGGGGCTTACGAGCAGTACTTC
CDR3: CASGQGAYEQYF

D: -
V: TRBV27
size: -
J: TRBJ1-1
DNA: TGTGCCAGCAACAGAGGACTAGGATGGATGAACACTGAAGCTTTCTTT
CDR3: CASNRGLGWMNTEAFF

D: -
V: TRBV2
size: -
J: TRBJ2-7
DNA: TGTGCCAGATCGGACAGAAACTACGAGCAGTACTTC
CDR3: CARSDRNYEQYF

D: -
V: TRBV7-2
size: -
J: TRBJ2-5
DNA: TGTGCCAGCAGCTTGGAGGGGCGTAAGCAAGAGACCCAGTACTTC
CDR3: CASSLEGRKQETQYF

D: TRBD1
V: TRBV9
size: -
J: TRBJ1-5
DNA: TGTGCCAGCAGCGGACAGGGATGGGACAATCAGCCCCAGCATTTT
CDR3: CASSGQGWDNQPQHF

D: -
V: TRBV6-5
size: -
J: TRBJ1-2
DNA: TGTGCCAGCAGTTCGACGACAGTCTTCTATGGCTACACCTTC
CDR3: CASSSTTVFYGYTF